This T cell receptor (beta chain) was observed in a study of T cells expressing NK-cell markers. Study details: Each TCR beta repertoire originated in sorted T cells that were CD3+CD56+NKG2C+, CD3+CD56+NKG2C- or CD3+CD56-NKG2C+. Study results and caveats: The dominant NKG2C+ clonotypes represented 1.0-7.0% of CD8+ T cells in six or seven donors.

Regarding this clonotype: As yet, its antigen is unknown.

This CDR3 comprises 14 residues. Per the germline V gene, CDR1 is SGHVS and CDR2 is FNYEAQ. Synthesis of TCR beta cDNA relied on 5'RACE template switching carrying UMIs. TCRdb reprocessed the 5' RACE reads and keeps a single row for each CDR3 protein, giving no DNA. Here the sample table reports fewer than 400,000 distinct CDR3 sequences. The chain joins TRBV7-6 to TRBJ1-4; TCRdb indicates TRBD1, and absent DNA this call remains unverified. The sequencing input was blood T cells: a sorted CD56 or NKG2C T cell subset, CD4+ or CD8+ T cells, or bulk PBMC T cells (not recorded which). The sequence was obtained from a man aged 18-75 years in good health. This chain's CDR3 is CASSHGGVNEKLFF.